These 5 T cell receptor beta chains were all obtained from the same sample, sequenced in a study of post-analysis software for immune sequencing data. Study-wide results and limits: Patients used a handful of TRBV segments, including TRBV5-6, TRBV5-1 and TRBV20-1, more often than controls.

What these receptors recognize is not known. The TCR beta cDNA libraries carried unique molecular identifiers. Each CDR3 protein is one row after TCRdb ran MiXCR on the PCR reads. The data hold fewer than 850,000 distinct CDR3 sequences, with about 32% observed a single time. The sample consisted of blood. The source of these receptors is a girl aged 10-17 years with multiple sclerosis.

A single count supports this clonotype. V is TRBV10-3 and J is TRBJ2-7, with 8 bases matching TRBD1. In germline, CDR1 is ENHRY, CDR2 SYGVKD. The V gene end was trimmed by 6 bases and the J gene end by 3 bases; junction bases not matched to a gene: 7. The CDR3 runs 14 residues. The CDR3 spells CAIRTDRANYEQYF. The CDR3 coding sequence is TGTGCCATCAGAACGGACAGGGCAAACTACGAGCAGTACTTC.

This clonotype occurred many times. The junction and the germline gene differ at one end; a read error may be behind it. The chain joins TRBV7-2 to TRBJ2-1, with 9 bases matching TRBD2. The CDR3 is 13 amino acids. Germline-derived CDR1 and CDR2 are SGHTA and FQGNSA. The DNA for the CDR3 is TGTGCCAGCAGTTTAGCGGGGGTGGGCGAGCAGTTCTTC. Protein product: CASSLAGVGEQFF.

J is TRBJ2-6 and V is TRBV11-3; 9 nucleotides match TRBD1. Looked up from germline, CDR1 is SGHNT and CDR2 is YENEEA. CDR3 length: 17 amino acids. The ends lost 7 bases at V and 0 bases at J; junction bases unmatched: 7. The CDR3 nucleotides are TGTGCCAGCACCCCGGGACAGGGCAACTCTGGGGCCAACGTCCTGACTTTC. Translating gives CASTPGQGNSGANVLTF.

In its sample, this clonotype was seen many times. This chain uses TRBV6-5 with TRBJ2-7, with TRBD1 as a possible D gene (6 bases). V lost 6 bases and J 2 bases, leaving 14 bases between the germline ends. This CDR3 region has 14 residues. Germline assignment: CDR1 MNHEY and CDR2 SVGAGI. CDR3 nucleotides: TGTGCCAGCAGGGGGGCGACAGGAACCTACGAGCAGTACTTC. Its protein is CASRGATGTYEQYF.

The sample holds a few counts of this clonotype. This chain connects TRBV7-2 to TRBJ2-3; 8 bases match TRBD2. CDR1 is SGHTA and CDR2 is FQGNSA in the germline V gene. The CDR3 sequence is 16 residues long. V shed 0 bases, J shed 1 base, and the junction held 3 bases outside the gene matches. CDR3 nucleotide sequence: TGTGCCAGCAGCTTAGCGTCGCGGGGGGGCACAGATACGCAGTATTTT. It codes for CASSLASRGGTDTQYF.